The 20 T cell receptor beta chains reported below all come from one sample, sequenced in a study of T-cell memory formation after mild COVID-19. TCRdb recomputed calls from the 5' RACE reads with MiXCR, one row per CDR3 protein. The sample lists about 430,000 distinct CDR3 sequences; approximately 24% were seen once. The sequenced material came from PBMCs or a T cell subset sorted from them (not recorded which). Every receptor here comes from an adult woman who had mild COVID-19 (a few samples of this study predate the infection). Cell type and time point are not known.

This chain uses TRBV20-1 with TRBJ2-1; D unresolved. Germline CDR1 and CDR2: DFQATT and SNEGSKA (reference sequence). V was pared by 4 bases and J by 3 bases, with 7 bases between. The CDR3 covers 12 residues. This CDR3 is CSANPDYNEQFF. In DNA, the CDR3 is TGCAGTGCTAACCCAGACTACAATGAGCAGTTCTTC.

Written as DNA, the CDR3 is TGCAGCGTTGAATTCCGGGACCGCTATGGCTACACCTTC. Protein product: CSVEFRDRYGYTF. This chain uses TRBV29-1 with TRBJ1-2, with D maybe TRBD1 (5 bases). V lost 2 bases and J lost 4, with 11 bases in between. The CDR3 runs to 13 residues. Germline CDR1 is SQVTM and CDR2 is ANQGSEA.

This clonotype was seen more than once but under ten times. The chain uses TRBV20-1 and TRBJ2-5, with D possibly called TRBD1 or TRBD2 (5 bases each). This CDR3 contains 11 residues. From germline, CDR1 is DFQATT and CDR2 SNEGSKA (reference sequence). DNA of the CDR3: TGCAATCCCTGGCAGGGACCGTCCCAGTACTTC. Residues: CNPWQGPSQYF.

The chain uses TRBV19 and TRBJ1-6; D gene unclear. The CDR3 extends over 17 amino acids. Germline CDR1 and CDR2: LNHDA and SQIVND (reference sequence). Deletions cut 3 bases from V and 0 bases from J, with 12 bases between. CDR3 nucleotides: TGTGCCAGTAGTATCGTCCTATGGAGCTCCTATAATTCACCCCTCCACTTT. It is translated as CASSIVLWSSYNSPLHF.

This clonotype was detected only a few times. The gene calls are TRBV12-3 or TRBV12-4 and TRBJ2-6; D is uncertain. The CDR3 loop spans 16 amino acids. Trimming removed 9 bases at V and 0 bases at J, with 15 bases between. The CDR3 sequence is CASYPSPSSGANVLTF. The CDR3 region has the DNA TGTGCCAGTTATCCATCCCCGAGCTCTGGGGCCAACGTCCTGACTTTC.

The DNA of the CDR3 is TGTGCCAGCAGTGAATCCCTGGACTCTCAGTACTTC. Encoded protein: CASSESLDSQYF. This chain uses TRBV25-1 with TRBJ2-4; weak D call: TRBD2 (5 bases). V lost 1 base to trimming and J lost 12 bases, with 10 bases between them. Germline V gives CDR1 MGHDK, CDR2 SYGVNS. There are 12 residues in the CDR3.

The chain couples TRBV7-2 to TRBJ2-7; TRBD2 agrees at 11 bases. The J segment lost 4 bases and the V segment lost 5 bases, leaving 1 base of the junction unmatched. CDR3 length: 13 amino acids. CDR1 SGHTA and CDR2 FQGNSA come from the germline V gene. The CDR3 bases are TGTGCCAGCAGCCCTAGCGGGGGGTACGAGCAGTACTTC. Its protein is CASSPSGGYEQYF.

V is TRBV29-1 and J is TRBJ2-7; no clear D gene. Trimming stripped 5 bases from V and 2 bases from J, with 10 bases between. CDR1 and CDR2 from the germline V gene are SQVTM and ANQGSEA. This CDR3 has 12 amino acids. In nucleotides, the CDR3 is TGCAGCGTTTTGACCGAAACCTACGAGCAGTACTTC. Translated, it gives CSVLTETYEQYF.

This clonotype was seen only a few times. This chain connects TRBV27 to TRBJ2-5; 8 bases agree with TRBD2. Germline loops: CDR1 MNHEY, CDR2 SMNVEV (reference sequence). The trim removed 2 bases at V and 9 bases at J, leaving 2 bases unmatched. CDR3 length: 12 amino acids. CDR3 protein: CASSLPGGSQYF. In nucleotides, the CDR3 is TGTGCCAGCAGTTTACCGGGAGGGTCCCAGTACTTC.

In its sample, this clonotype was seen a few times. The chain recombines TRBV12-5 with TRBJ2-7, with 10 bases that match TRBD2. The CDR3 is 16 amino acids. The germline V gene has CDR1 LGHNT and CDR2 FRNRAP. The trim removed 1 base at V and 2 bases at J, leaving 5 bases unmatched. CDR3 nucleotide sequence: TGTGCTAGTGGTTTGGCCCTACTAGCGGGACCCTACGAGCAGTACTTC. Amino acid sequence: CASGLALLAGPYEQYF.

This clonotype has more than one count but fewer than ten. The chain carries TRBV10-3 and TRBJ2-3; D not resolved. CDR1 is ENHRY and CDR2 is SYGVKD in the germline V gene. CDR3 length equals 13 residues. V lost 0 bases, J lost 3 bases, and 4 bases lay in between. The DNA for the CDR3 is TGTGCCATCAGTGAGTCTGGGACAGATACGCAGTATTTT. It is translated as CAISESGTDTQYF.

This chain uses TRBV9 with TRBJ2-5; TRBD2 agrees at 8 bases. CDR1 is SGDLS and CDR2 is YYNGEE in the germline V gene. J lost 5 bases, V lost 0 bases, and 6 bases had no gene match. The CDR3 loop spans 15 amino acids. The CDR3 sequence is CASSVASGQVETQYF. The CDR3 DNA reads as TGTGCCAGCAGCGTAGCTAGCGGGCAGGTGGAGACCCAGTACTTC.

V and J are TRBV9 and TRBJ2-5, with D possibly being TRBD2 (6 bases). Looked up from germline, CDR1 is SGDLS and CDR2 is YYNGEE. CDR3 length: 16 amino acids. The germline V and J ends were trimmed by 4 bases and 3 bases, with 19 bases remaining between them. The CDR3 DNA reads as TGTGCCAGCAGCACGCGTCTCGAACTAGCAGAAGAGACCCAGTACTTC. This translates into CASSTRLELAEETQYF.

The chain recombines TRBV6-5 with TRBJ1-2; D not certain. The germline gives CDR1 MNHEY, CDR2 SVGAGI. V was pared by 6 bases and J by 4 bases, with 12 bases between. The CDR3 sequence is 13 residues long. The CDR3 protein is CASSGQISYGYTF. The CDR3 bases are TGTGCCAGCAGCGGGCAGATCTCCTATGGCTACACCTTC.

This clonotype was counted between two and nine times. The chain recombines TRBV9 with TRBJ2-1, with D maybe TRBD2 (6 bases). V shed 0 bases and J shed 0 bases, with 10 bases lying between them. The germline V gene encodes CDR1 SGDLS and CDR2 YYNGEE. This CDR3 comprises 16 residues. CDR3 bases: TGTGCCAGCAGCGTAGTGGGGGGTAGCTCCTACAATGAGCAGTTCTTC. Translation: CASSVVGGSSYNEQFF.

The rearrangement links TRBV2 to TRBJ1-2; no clear D gene. The CDR3 contains 13 residues. The germline V and J ends were trimmed by 8 bases and 2 bases, with 12 bases remaining between them. The V gene's germline CDR1 is SNHLY and CDR2 FYNNEI. This CDR3 is CASAEGGNYGYTF. CDR3 DNA sequence: TGTGCCAGCGCCGAGGGCGGCAACTATGGCTACACCTTC.

This chain uses TRBV20-1 with TRBJ2-7; D call uncertain. V was shortened by 0 bases and J by 3 bases, with 18 bases between the two germline ends. The CDR3 has 16 residues. Germline-derived CDR1 and CDR2 are DFQATT and SNEGSKA (reference sequence). The CDR3 spells CSARDVGVPPVYEQYF. The CDR3 coding sequence is TGCAGTGCTAGAGATGTGGGTGTCCCGCCGGTCTACGAGCAGTACTTC.

This clonotype was seen only a few times. The chain couples TRBV6-5 to TRBJ2-2; 10 positions agree with TRBD2. CDR1 is MNHEY and CDR2 is SVGAGI in the germline V gene. This CDR3 is 15 amino acids long. Losses at the gene ends were 4 bases for V and 6 bases for J; bases not matched to a gene: 5. In DNA, the CDR3 is TGTGCCAGCAGTTGGAGCGGGGGGGCCGCCGGGGAGCTGTTTTTT. Its translation: CASSWSGGAAGELFF.

This sequence joins TRBV12-3 or TRBV12-4 and TRBJ1-5; 10 bases line up with TRBD1. The CDR3 sequence is 15 residues long. Losses at the gene ends were 6 bases for V and 3 bases for J; bases not matched to a gene: 5. The CDR3 bases are TGTGCCAGCAGCACCGGGACAGGGGTCAATCAGCCCCAGCATTTT. Its translation: CASSTGTGVNQPQHF.

This clonotype was counted a few times. This sequence joins TRBV7-9 and TRBJ2-1; 7 nucleotides agree with TRBD1. The germline CDR1 and CDR2 sequences are SEHNR and FQNEAQ (reference sequence). This CDR3 spans 11 amino acids. V shed 6 bases, J shed 13 bases, and the junction held 6 bases outside the gene matches. The CDR3 spells CASRLRDRQFF. The CDR3 coding sequence is TGTGCCAGCAGGCTCCGGGACAGACAGTTCTTC.